A selection of T cell receptor beta chains follows, all from one sample in a study of blood T cell repertoires in COVID-19. Sequencing was performed with immunoSEQ multiplex PCR; in TCRdb, only in-frame clones are kept and a portion is missing. This sample has 150,000 to 200,000 clones, with around 73% found just once. Input material: PBMCs or T cells enriched from blood (not recorded which). The receptors stem from a woman aged 45-65 years who had recovered from COVID-19. CDR3s include the opening cysteine and the closing phenylalanine or tryptophan. Fields, in order: clone size, J gene, D gene, V gene, CDR3 protein, CDR3 DNA. The D gene is left open where the match is weak. Size values are once, few and many counts, or a class for expanded clones, and some rows have none.

- | TRBJ2-5 | TRBD2 | TRBV19 | CASSYSGRAVETQYF | TGTGCCAGTAGTTATAGCGGGAGGGCCGTAGAGACCCAGTACTTC
once | TRBJ1-6 | - | TRBV12-3/TRBV12-4 | CASSFSRGSPLHF | TGTGCCAGCAGTTTCTCGCGGGGATCACCCCTCCACTTT
- | TRBJ2-1 | - | TRBV5-4 | CASSLFGGPANEQFF | TGTGCCAGCAGCTTGTTCGGGGGTCCGGCCAATGAGCAGTTCTTC
- | TRBJ2-2 | TRBD1 | TRBV19 | CASRIRTGGYTGELFF | TGTGCCAGTAGGATCCGGACAGGGGGATACACCGGGGAGCTGTTTTTT
- | TRBJ2-6 | TRBD1 | TRBV4-1 | CASSSWTGRRSGANVLTF | TGCGCCAGCAGCTCCTGGACAGGGCGGAGATCTGGGGCCAACGTCCTGACTTTC
- | TRBJ1-1 | - | TRBV6-5 | CASSLEMNTEAFF | TGTGCCAGCAGTCTTGAGATGAACACTGAAGCTTTCTTT
- | TRBJ1-5 | - | TRBV5-6 | CASSLGGGHGNQPQHF | TGTGCCAGCAGCTTGGGCGGGGGGCACGGCAATCAGCCCCAGCATTTT
few | TRBJ2-1 | TRBD2 | TRBV9 | CASSRQGSGTSGRALNEQFF | TGTGCCAGCAGTCGACAGGGCAGTGGGACTAGCGGGAGGGCCCTCAATGAGCAGTTCTTC
- | TRBJ2-5 | TRBD1 | TRBV28 | CASSLDRGETQYF | TGTGCCAGCAGTTTAGACAGGGGGGAGACCCAGTACTTC
- | TRBJ2-1 | TRBD2 | TRBV24-1 | CATSDSGGANLNEQFF | TGTGCCACCAGTGATTCGGGGGGGGCCAATCTCAATGAGCAGTTCTTC
few | TRBJ1-6 | - | TRBV19 | CASRPEQGVSPLHF | TGTGCCAGTAGACCTGAGCAGGGCGTCTCACCCCTCCACTTT
once | TRBJ2-2 | TRBD2 | TRBV7-3 | CASSLEGLAGGGELFF | TGTGCCAGCAGTCTAGAGGGACTAGCGGGAGGCGGGGAGCTGTTTTTT
- | TRBJ1-2 | - | TRBV27 | CASSLDSSYGYTF | TGTGCCAGCAGCCTTGACAGTTCCTATGGCTACACCTTC
- | TRBJ2-1 | TRBD2 | TRBV19 | CASRDGLAQGGQFF | TGTGCCAGTAGGGACGGACTAGCCCAGGGTGGGCAGTTCTTC
- | TRBJ2-2 | - | TRBV6-5 | CAGATGLTGELFF | TGTGCCGGAGCAACAGGGCTCACCGGGGAGCTGTTTTTT
once | TRBJ2-7 | TRBD2 | TRBV7-2 | CASSLVGLAGGGRLEQYF | TGTGCCAGCAGCTTAGTCGGACTAGCGGGAGGCGGTCGGCTCGAGCAGTACTTC
- | TRBJ2-5 | - | TRBV27 | CAGMYRGCGETQYF | TGTGCCGGGATGTACCGGGGGTGCGGGGAGACCCAGTACTTC
- | TRBJ1-2 | - | TRBV4-2 | CASSQVPTQGYTF | TGTGCCAGCAGCCAAGTCCCCACCCAGGGCTACACCTTC
few | TRBJ2-2 | TRBD1 | TRBV30 | CAWSVVRGSGELFF | TGTGCCTGGAGTGTGGTCAGGGGGAGCGGGGAGCTGTTTTTT
- | TRBJ2-3 | - | TRBV6-2/TRBV6-3 | CASSSSKERQGIDTQYF | TGTGCCAGCAGTTCCTCAAAAGAGAGGCAGGGCATCGATACGCAGTATTTT
- | TRBJ2-3 | - | TRBV4-1 | CASSQDRVSTDTQYF | TGCGCCAGCAGCCAAGATCGGGTTAGCACAGATACGCAGTATTTT
- | TRBJ2-3 | TRBD2 | TRBV9 | CASSVAPGLAGTDTQYF | TGTGCCAGCAGCGTAGCTCCGGGGCTAGCGGGAACAGATACGCAGTATTTT
- | TRBJ1-2 | - | TRBV18 | CASSQTVNYGYTF | TGTGCCAGCTCTCAGACAGTCAACTATGGCTACACCTTC
- | TRBJ1-5 | - | TRBV6-5 | CASNPHRAYQPQHF | TGTGCCAGCAACCCCCACAGGGCGTATCAGCCCCAGCATTTT
- | TRBJ2-3 | TRBD2 | TRBV7-9 | CASSPPLRTGGIADTQYF | TGTGCCAGCAGCCCCCCTTTGCGAACGGGAGGAATCGCAGATACGCAGTATTTT
- | TRBJ1-2 | - | TRBV27 | CASKGVGGYTF | TGTGCCAGCAAAGGGGTTGGTGGCTACACCTTC
once | TRBJ1-1 | - | TRBV5-4 | CASSLVGGMGTEAFF | TGTGCCAGCAGCTTGGTGGGCGGGATGGGGACTGAAGCTTTCTTT
- | TRBJ1-1 | - | TRBV11-3 | CASSRRQNTEAFF | TGTGCCAGCAGCCGACGACAGAACACTGAAGCTTTCTTT
- | TRBJ1-2 | - | TRBV28 | CASSSSYGYTF | TGTGCCAGCAGTAGCTCCTATGGCTACACCTTC
- | TRBJ2-3 | TRBD1 | TRBV24-1 | CATSDLQGGNTDTQYF | TGTGCCACCAGTGATTTGCAAGGGGGCAACACAGATACGCAGTATTTT
- | TRBJ1-3 | - | TRBV7-8 | CASSLGQAINTIYF | TGTGCCAGCAGCTTAGGCCAAGCGATAAACACCATATATTTT
- | TRBJ2-6 | - | TRBV7-2 | CASRSSGANVLTF | TGTGCCAGCAGGTCTTCTGGGGCCAACGTCCTGACTTTC
- | TRBJ2-2 | TRBD2 | TRBV30 | CAWSVLAGIGTGELFF | TGTGCCTGGAGTGTACTAGCGGGAATCGGAACCGGGGAGCTGTTTTTT
- | TRBJ2-7 | - | TRBV4-3 | CASSQDSSGMSYEQYF | TGCGCCAGCAGCCAAGATTCGTCCGGGATGTCCTACGAGCAGTACTTC
- | TRBJ1-2 | - | TRBV20-1 | CSAVLDYGYTF | TGCAGTGCTGTTTTAGACTATGGCTACACCTTC
- | TRBJ2-1 | TRBD1 | TRBV18 | CASSGTGGNEQFF | TGTGCCAGCTCAGGGACAGGGGGCAATGAGCAGTTCTTC